This TCR beta chain was profiled in a study of a mutant IDH1 vaccine in newly diagnosed glioma. In the study overall: Patients, over weeks 1, 3, 5, 7, 11, 15, 19 and 23, received a total of eight vaccinations. Commencement of vaccination occurred 4-6 weeks following radiotherapy alone, or concurrently with temozolomide cycles. Findings and limits, study-wide: Of all patients, 93.3% showed vaccine-induced immune responses.

The table came from immunoSEQ multiplex PCR; TCRdb's copy has only in-frame clones and leaves some out. The sample lists roughly 110,000 clones, roughly 88% occurring once. As for this clone: Its antigen is not identified.

The time point here: week 11, during vaccination. Vaccination used 300 ug of mutant IDH1 20-mer peptide per dose, with topical imiquimod. Germline lookup yields CDR1 SGHRS and CDR2 YFSETQ. The CDR3 consists of 14 residues. The junction had 1 base not matched to a gene; V was cut back by 1 base and J by 1 base. V and J are TRBV5-1 and TRBJ1-1; 7 bases fit TRBD1. This TCR came from a woman in her fifties or sixties with glioma. The starting material was PBMCs, obtained from a glioma patient whose treatment included an IDH1 peptide vaccine. In nucleotides, the CDR3 is TGCGCCAGCAGCTTGACAGGGGCGAACACTGAAGCTTTCTTT. Residues: CASSLTGANTEAFF.